Shown below are 30 T cell receptor beta chains from a single sample sequenced in a study of cytomegalovirus exposure and HLA in healthy donors (dated by TCRdb to 2016 to 2017). The protocol used for the library was the immunoSEQ multiplex PCR assay. For the multiplex PCR, a mixture combining 60 forward primers for TCR Vbeta segments and 13 reverse primers for TCR Jbeta segments was used. TCRdb took over this immuneACCESS table, retaining in-frame rearrangements with V and J assigned. Such tables are incomplete; in checked studies, under half of the missing clones stem from an unresolved V gene, and the remainder is unexplained. This sample has roughly 180,000 clones in its table, and 76% of those were observed once. Less than 1% of the sample is in the top ten clones. The sequenced sample consisted of PBMCs. The receptors were gathered from a female donor in good health and CMV-seronegative.

This clone was detected once. This chain connects TRBV11-2 to TRBJ2-7, with D possibly TRBD1 on 6 matching bases. The germline V gene has CDR1 SGHAT and CDR2 FQNNGV. The CDR3 contains 16 residues. V lost 0 bases and J 1 base, leaving 13 bases between the germline ends. CDR3 sequence reads: CASSLDLQGGSYEQYF. For the CDR3, the DNA is TGTGCCAGCAGCTTAGATCTACAGGGTGGTTCCTACGAGCAGTACTTC.

The CDR3 nucleotides are TGTGCCAGCAGTCGACCGGGACAGGGTTACGAGCAGTACTTC. Encoded protein: CASSRPGQGYEQYF. The rearrangement joins TRBV7-2 to TRBJ2-5; 9 bases fit TRBD1. The J call may be mistaken, given a closer DNA end match to TRBJ2-7. Looked up from germline, CDR1 is SGHTA and CDR2 is FQGNSA. The CDR3 runs to 14 residues.

V is TRBV4-2 and J is TRBJ1-2; D is possibly TRBD1 (6 bases). Germline CDR1 reads LGHNA; CDR2 reads YNFKEQ. The CDR3 is 13 amino acids. Deletions cut 4 bases from V and 3 bases from J, with 9 bases between. The CDR3 here is CASSPAGDYGYTF. CDR3 in DNA: TGTGCCAGCAGCCCCGCAGGGGACTATGGCTACACCTTC.

There are a few counts of this clone. The chain has TRBV18 and TRBJ2-7; 10 bases match TRBD1. Trimming removed 3 bases from V and 4 bases from J; junction bases left unmatched: 12. This CDR3 comprises 17 residues. Germline assignment: CDR1 KGHSH and CDR2 LQKENI. CDR3 loop: CASSPPGQGIGLYEQYF. The CDR3 DNA follows: TGTGCCAGCTCACCCCCGGGACAGGGGATAGGCCTTTACGAGCAGTACTTC. The whole variable domain, remainder taken from reference TRBV18 and TRBJ2-7, is NAGVMQNPRHLVRRRGQEARLRCSPMKGHSHVYWYRQLPEEGLKFMVYLQKENIIDESGMPKERFSAEFPKEGPSILRIQQVVRGDSAAYFCASSPPGQGIGLYEQYFGPGTRLTVT.

This rearrangement joins TRBV9 to TRBJ2-1; D might be TRBD2 (6 bases). V dropped 4 bases and J dropped 0 bases, with 11 bases sitting between them. Germline CDR1 reads SGDLS; CDR2 reads YYNGEE. The CDR3 totals 15 residues. CDR3 amino acids: CASSPGSDSYNEQFF. The CDR3 nucleotides read TGTGCCAGCAGCCCCGGGAGTGACTCCTACAATGAGCAGTTCTTC.

The CDR3 DNA is TGTGCCAGTAGTCTCCTTGGCGGGGGGTCGAATGAGCAGTTCTTC. Protein sequence: CASSLLGGGSNEQFF. This chain connects TRBV19 to TRBJ2-1; 8 nucleotides agree with TRBD2. Looked up from germline, CDR1 is LNHDA and CDR2 is SQIVND (reference sequence). This CDR3 has 15 amino acids. V lost 5 bases, J lost 7 bases, and 10 bases stayed unmatched.

This clone was recorded a few times. The junction differs from germline at one of its ends, possibly a read error. This chain joins TRBV29-1 and TRBJ2-3, with D possibly being TRBD2 (6 bases). The CDR3 is 10 residues long. Germline CDR1 is SQVTM and CDR2 is ANQGSEA. Here the CDR3 DNA reads TGTGGTTGGGGGGTAGATACGCAGTATTTT. Its translation: CGWGVDTQYF.

This rearrangement joins TRBV19 to TRBJ1-5; possibly TRBD1 for D (6 bases). V lost 0 bases and J lost 9, with 15 bases in between. Germline V gene data show CDR1 as LNHDA and CDR2 as SQIVND (reference sequence). The CDR3 length is 15 residues. CDR3 in DNA: TGTGCCAGTAGTATAGATCTGCAGGGGAGATGGCCCCAGCATTTT. It yields the protein CASSIDLQGRWPQHF. Using reference TRBV19 and TRBJ1-5 for the parts outside the CDR3, the full variable domain is DGGITQSPKYLFRKEGQNVTLSCEQNLNHDAMYWYRQDPGQGLRLIYYSQIVNDFQKGDIAEGYSVSREKKESFPLTVTSAQKNPTAFYLCASSIDLQGRWPQHFGDGTRLSIL.

The V call is TRBV9, the J call TRBJ1-2; D perhaps matches TRBD1 (5 bases). Germline CDR1 reads SGDLS; CDR2 reads YYNGEE. This CDR3 is 15 amino acids long. V lost 0 bases and J lost 7, with 16 bases in between. The CDR3 DNA follows: TGTGCCAGCAGCGTAGGGGCTGGGCAGGGCGGTGGCTACACCTTC. This encodes CASSVGAGQGGGYTF.

This CDR3 is CASSLAVAGKWQYF. As DNA, the CDR3 is TGTGCCAGCAGCTTAGCGGTAGCGGGGAAGTGGCAGTACTTC. V is TRBV7-6 and J is TRBJ2-7; 8 nucleotides match TRBD2. J was trimmed by 9 bases and V by 0 bases; bases with no gene match: 7. The CDR3 runs 14 residues. Germline V gives CDR1 SGHVS, CDR2 FNYEAQ.

CDR3 amino acids: CSQLVSYEQYF. In DNA form, the CDR3 reads TGCAGCCAGCTAGTCAGCTACGAGCAGTACTTC. V usage is TRBV20-1 and J usage is TRBJ2-7; D remains unclear. This CDR3 has 11 amino acids. Germline-derived CDR1 and CDR2 are DFQATT and SNEGSKA (reference sequence).

The J gene is TRBJ2-1, the V gene TRBV19; D gene uncertain. The germline V gene has CDR1 LNHDA and CDR2 SQIVND (reference sequence). The CDR3 is 15 residues long. V lost 5 bases and J 7 bases, leaving 18 bases between the germline ends. The CDR3 DNA sequence: TGTGCCAGTAGTGCCGACAAAAACCCTTGGAATGAGCAGTTCTTC. Its translation: CASSADKNPWNEQFF.

CDR3 in amino acids: CASSLVAGLAITGELFF. In DNA, the CDR3 is TGTGCCAGCAGCTTGGTGGCCGGACTAGCAATTACCGGGGAGCTGTTTTTT. This chain uses TRBV5-6 with TRBJ2-2, with 8 bases matching TRBD2. The CDR3 covers 17 residues. Germline-derived CDR1 and CDR2 are SGHDT and YYEEEE. With 0 bases clipped from V and 5 bases from J, the junction kept 9 bases outside the gene matches.

The chain carries TRBV7-9 and TRBJ2-1, with 10 positions matching TRBD2. The CDR3 covers 15 residues. Germline CDR1 SEHNR, CDR2 FQNEAQ (reference sequence). V dropped 5 bases and J dropped 10; count of bases not matched to a gene: 11. CDR3: CASSPKEREGHEQFF. CDR3 nucleotides: TGTGCCAGCAGCCCCAAGGAGCGGGAGGGCCACGAGCAGTTCTTC.

The chain joins TRBV6-1 to TRBJ2-3; weak D call: TRBD2 (5 bases). The V gene's germline CDR1 is MNHNS and CDR2 SASEGT. This CDR3 is built from 14 residues. V was shortened by 7 bases and J by 4 bases, with 15 bases between the two germline ends. The DNA of the CDR3 is TGTGCCAGCAACCGGGAATGGTCCGCAGATACGCAGTATTTT. It codes for CASNREWSADTQYF.

The rearrangement joins TRBV7-3 to TRBJ1-2, with TRBD1 identical over 7 bases. This CDR3 has 15 residues. Trimming took 2 bases from V and 8 from J; bases not matched to a gene: 11. Germline CDR1 is SGHTA and CDR2 is FQGTGA. CDR3 sequence reads: CASSLDSEGAKGYTF. In DNA, the CDR3 is TGTGCCAGCAGCTTAGATAGTGAGGGGGCAAAAGGCTACACCTTC. The variable domain in full, completed from reference TRBV7-3 and TRBJ1-2, reads GAGVSQTPSNKVTEKGKYVELRCDPISGHTALYWYRQSLGQGPEFLIYFQGTGAADDSGLPNDRFFAVRPEGSVSTLKIQRTERGDSAVYLCASSLDSEGAKGYTFGSGTRLTVV.

This clone was seen just once. The J gene is TRBJ2-7, the V gene TRBV12-1; the table gives TRBD1 as D, unverified against the DNA. TRBV12-1 is a documented pseudogene. This CDR3 comprises 14 residues. The CDR3 DNA reads as TGTGCCAGCAGCTACGCCGGGACAGGGGGCGAGCAGTACTTC. Translated, it gives CASSYAGTGGEQYF.

The sample holds a few counts of this clone. The chain links TRBV5-4 to TRBJ2-5; D is possibly TRBD2 (7 bases). CDR1 and CDR2 from the germline V gene are SGHNT and YYREEE (reference sequence). The CDR3 extends over 16 amino acids. The V gene lost 3 bases and the J gene lost 3 bases, with 18 bases spanning the gap. CDR3 region: CASSYDRGASKETQYF. The CDR3, as DNA: TGTGCCAGCAGCTATGACCGGGGGGCGTCAAAAGAGACCCAGTACTTC.

This clone was detected once. This chain uses TRBV19 with TRBJ2-2; 9 nucleotides align to TRBD2. This CDR3 has 15 residues. After removal of 5 bases from V and 4 bases from J, the junction contained 5 bases not matched to a gene. Germline V gives CDR1 LNHDA, CDR2 SQIVND (reference sequence). CDR3 sequence (DNA): TGTGCCAGTAGTCAAGCGGGGGGCGTCACCGGGGAGCTGTTTTTT. The encoded protein is CASSQAGGVTGELFF.

The chain employs TRBV28 and TRBJ2-7; 8 bases line up with TRBD2. V was pared by 10 bases and J by 4 bases, with 12 bases of the junction left unmatched. The CDR3 consists of 14 residues. Germline CDR1 is MDHEN and CDR2 is SYDVKM. The CDR3 protein is CAILSAGVGYEQYF. The CDR3 bases are TGTGCCATCCTCTCAGCGGGAGTAGGATACGAGCAGTACTTC.

The chain's CDR3 is CASTPSTGTETQYF. CDR3 DNA sequence: TGTGCCAGCACTCCATCGACAGGGACCGAGACCCAGTACTTC. The rearrangement links TRBV2 to TRBJ2-5; 7 bases line up with TRBD1. Germline V lookup: CDR1 SNHLY, CDR2 FYNNEI. The CDR3 loop spans 14 amino acids. V shed 7 bases and J 5 bases; nucleotides not matched to a gene: 10.

The chain employs TRBV28 and TRBJ2-3, with a possible D match to TRBD1 (6 bases). Deletions cut 7 bases from V and 3 bases from J, with 17 bases between. The germline CDR1 and CDR2 sequences are MDHEN and SYDVKM. The CDR3 sequence is 15 residues long. The DNA of the CDR3 is TGTGCCAGCAAGATAGGCGGTAGGGGGACAGATACGCAGTATTTT. Translated: CASKIGGRGTDTQYF.

The rearrangement uses TRBV2 and TRBJ2-5, with TRBD1 identical over 7 bases. V lost 5 bases to trimming and J lost 5 bases; unmatched junction nucleotides: 11. This CDR3 spans 15 amino acids. Germline CDR1 reads SNHLY; CDR2 reads FYNNEI. CDR3: CASSLPGGRMETQYF. In DNA form, the CDR3 reads TGTGCCAGCAGTCTCCCAGGGGGAAGGATGGAGACCCAGTACTTC. Complete variable domain (other parts from reference TRBV2 and TRBJ2-5): EPEVTQTPSHQVTQMGQEVILRCVPISNHLYFYWYRQILGQKVEFLVSFYNNEISEKSEIFDDQFSVERPDGSNFTLKIRSTKLEDSAMYFCASSLPGGRMETQYFGPGTRLLVL.

The chain recombines TRBV19 with TRBJ1-1; possibly TRBD1 for D (5 bases). The CDR3 is made up of 14 amino acids. In germline, CDR1 is LNHDA, CDR2 SQIVND (reference sequence). V lost 6 bases and J lost 0, with 11 bases in between. The CDR3 spells CASRMGQLNTEAFF. The CDR3 DNA sequence: TGTGCCAGTAGGATGGGGCAGTTGAACACTGAAGCTTTCTTT.

This clone was found a few times. The chain employs TRBV4-2 and TRBJ2-7; maybe TRBD1 (6 bases). The CDR3 runs to 12 residues. Germline V gives CDR1 LGHNA, CDR2 YNFKEQ. Trimming cost V 4 bases and J 7 bases, with 11 bases left between them. DNA for the CDR3: TGTGCCAGCAGCCCACAGGGTTGGGAGCAGTACTTC. Its protein product is CASSPQGWEQYF.

The chain joins TRBV7-2 to TRBJ2-2; 9 positions agree with TRBD2. V trimming: 6 bases; J trimming: 5 bases; junction bases outside the gene matches: 10. The CDR3 consists of 16 residues. Germline V gives CDR1 SGHTA, CDR2 FQGNSA. The CDR3 here is CASRGKGLAQTGELFF. CDR3 nucleotide sequence: TGTGCCAGCAGGGGAAAAGGACTAGCGCAGACCGGGGAGCTGTTTTTT.

This rearrangement joins TRBV9 to TRBJ2-3; 12 bases map to TRBD2. Trimming took 4 bases from V and 3 from J; bases not matched to a gene: 18. Per germline, CDR1 SGDLS and CDR2 YYNGEE. This CDR3 spans 20 amino acids. The CDR3 here is CASSPALAGGQRVLTDTQYF. The CDR3 nucleotides are TGTGCCAGCAGCCCTGCTCTAGCGGGGGGGCAACGTGTCCTTACAGATACGCAGTATTTT.

The chain couples TRBV6-6 to TRBJ1-4; 7 bases are a match to TRBD1. The CDR3 runs to 14 residues. Germline V CDR1 and CDR2: MNHNY, SVGAGI (reference sequence). V lost 4 bases and J lost 1; bases outside the gene matches: 0. The chain's CDR3 is CASSWDRTNEKLFF. The CDR3, as DNA: TGTGCCAGCAGTTGGGACAGAACTAATGAAAAACTGTTTTTT.

V usage is TRBV5-4 and J usage is TRBJ2-6, with TRBD1 identical over 11 bases. The CDR3 has 16 amino acids. The trim removed 7 bases at V and 3 bases at J, leaving 6 bases unmatched. Germline assignment: CDR1 SGHNT and CDR2 YYREEE (reference sequence). The CDR3 loop is CASFGQGAGGANVLTF. Written as DNA, the CDR3 is TGTGCCAGCTTCGGACAGGGGGCGGGTGGGGCCAACGTCCTGACTTTC.

This chain connects TRBV6-5 to TRBJ2-1; D uncertain. The germline V gene encodes CDR1 MNHEY and CDR2 SVGAGI. V shed 2 bases and J shed 10 bases, with 12 bases lying between them. This CDR3 comprises 13 residues. CDR3 region: CASSYHSREEQFF. DNA of the CDR3: TGTGCCAGCAGTTACCACTCCCGAGAGGAGCAGTTCTTC.